This is a list of T cell receptor beta chains from one sample in a study of CD8+ T cells in alopecia areata. Data came from immunoSEQ multiplex PCR; TCRdb stores just in-frame clones and leaves some out. The repertoire has some 200,000 clones, roughly three fifths of them found once; the top ten carry about 12%. The specimen was CD8+ T cells sorted from blood, collected at week 24, from a patient treated with tofacitinib. Receptors originate from a human donor with alopecia areata. The CDR3 runs from the conserved cysteine through the conserved F or W. D genes are given only for firm matches. The size field is filled for only some rows; it gives once, few, many or a size class.

V gene	J gene	clone size	D gene	CDR3 DNA	CDR3 protein
TRBV4-1	TRBJ2-3	NA	TRBD2	TGCGCCACGACCGTCGGGACTAGCAGACTCACAGATACGCAGTATTTT	CATTVGTSRLTDTQYF
TRBV9	TRBJ2-5	few	TRBD2	TGTGCCAGCAGCGCTACTAGCGGGGGTTACCAAGAGACCCAGTACTTC	CASSATSGGYQETQYF
TRBV5-1	TRBJ2-7	NA	NA	TGCGCCAGCAGCTGGGGGGGCAGTTTCTCCTACGAGCAGTACTTC	CASSWGGSFSYEQYF
TRBV19	TRBJ1-1	NA	TRBD1	TGTGCCAGTAGTATGCGTATACAGGGGACTAACACTGAAGCTTTCTTT	CASSMRIQGTNTEAFF
TRBV14	TRBJ1-5	NA	TRBD1	TGTGCCAGCAGCCAAGATAAAGGACAGGGGGAAGGGCCCCAGCATTTT	CASSQDKGQGEGPQHF
TRBV28	TRBJ1-2	NA	TRBD1	TGTGCCAGCACCAAGACAGGGTTTGGCTATGGCTACACCTTC	CASTKTGFGYGYTF
TRBV5-6	TRBJ2-7	NA	NA	TGTGCCAGCACCTTTGGGGGGATAAGCACCGACGAGCAGTACTTC	CASTFGGISTDEQYF
TRBV15	TRBJ2-7	NA	TRBD2	TGTGCCACCAGCAGAGAACAGGGACTAGCCTACGAGCAGTACTTC	CATSREQGLAYEQYF
TRBV14	TRBJ1-2	NA	NA	TGTGCCAGCAGCCAAGGACGCGAACGGGGGGGTCGGAACTATGGCTACACCTTC	CASSQGRERGGRNYGYTF
TRBV7-9	TRBJ2-7	NA	NA	TGTGCCAGCAGGCCCGGGACTGCGTACGCCTACGAGCAGTACTTC	CASRPGTAYAYEQYF
TRBV4-1	TRBJ1-5	NA	NA	TGCGCCAGCAGCCAGAAGTGGAGGGGTTGGGGTCGTGGGCCCCAGCATTTT	CASSQKWRGWGRGPQHF
TRBV27	TRBJ1-1	NA	TRBD1	TGTGCCAGCAGAACAGGGGGCAGCACTGAAGCTTTCTTT	CASRTGGSTEAFF
TRBV4-1	TRBJ2-5	NA	NA	TGCGCCAGCAGCCCGGGCGGGGAGACCCAGTACTTC	CASSPGGETQYF
TRBV6-6	TRBJ2-3	NA	NA	TGTGCCAGCAGTTCCGCAAGGCCGTCAGATACGCAGTATTTT	CASSSARPSDTQYF
TRBV7-9	TRBJ2-7	NA	NA	TGTGCCAGCAGCTGGCTCGGCGAGCAGTACTTC	CASSWLGEQYF
TRBV29-1	TRBJ1-2	NA	NA	TGCAGCGTTCGGGCAGGGTTGGGCGGCTACACCTTC	CSVRAGLGGYTF
TRBV6-5	TRBJ2-7	NA	NA	TGTGCCAGCAGTTACCAGACAGGCTCCTACGAGCAGTACTTC	CASSYQTGSYEQYF
TRBV19	TRBJ1-2	NA	NA	TGTGCCAGTACCCCTAGGGCGGAGCAGGGTGGGTATGGCTACACCTTC	CASTPRAEQGGYGYTF
TRBV15	TRBJ2-1	NA	TRBD2	TGTGCCACCAGCCCCGGGGGGGATTACAATGAGCAGTTCTTC	CATSPGGDYNEQFF
TRBV21-1	TRBJ2-5	NA	NA	TGTGCCAGCAGCCCGTACCAAGAGACCCAGTACTTC	CASSPYQETQYF
TRBV7-2	TRBJ2-5	NA	TRBD2	TGTGCCAGCAGCTTAGTGGGACTAGTGGAGACCCAGTACTTC	CASSLVGLVETQYF
TRBV13	TRBJ2-1	NA	TRBD1	TGTGCCAGCAGCTCGACAGGGGGAGCCTACAATGAGCAGTTCTTC	CASSSTGGAYNEQFF
TRBV2	TRBJ1-1	NA	TRBD1	TGTGCCAGCATGCCCCACCAGGGGGATGCTTTCTTT	CASMPHQGDAFF
TRBV11-2	TRBJ2-1	NA	TRBD2	TGTGCCAGCAGTTCCAGCGGGGGAAATGAGCAGTTCTTC	CASSSSGGNEQFF
TRBV2	TRBJ2-1	NA	NA	TGTGCCAGCAGTGAGCAGGGGATCCCTAACAATGAGCAGTTCTTC	CASSEQGIPNNEQFF
TRBV4-1	TRBJ2-5	few	TRBD1	TGCGCCAGCAGCTACGGGACAGGTCAAGAGACCCAGTACTTC	CASSYGTGQETQYF
TRBV29-1	TRBJ2-3	NA	NA	TGCAGCGCAACTTGGGGGCAGAGCACAGATACGCAGTATTTT	CSATWGQSTDTQYF
TRBV7-6	TRBJ2-1	few	NA	TGTGCCAGCAGCTTTGGGGGGCCGAGCTCCTACAATGAGCAGTTCTTC	CASSFGGPSSYNEQFF
TRBV27	TRBJ2-7	NA	NA	TGTGCCAGCAGTTTTGGTCTCCAGGGCTACGAGCAGTACTTC	CASSFGLQGYEQYF